This TCR beta chain appears in the sequencing data of a study of human thymus T cells (dated by TCRdb to the early 2020s). In terms of the full investigation: The study used roughly 8 infant thymus samples plus four related peripheral blood samples to characterize TCR alpha and beta repertoires. Donor ages ranged from about 6 to 244 days, and the cohort comprised six male and a couple of female infants. Study-wide findings and limitations: V and J gene segment usage appeared biased in both thymic and peripheral blood repertoires. Thymus samples yielded on average around 800,000 unique TCRB clonotypes, compared with 80,000 to 85,000 from blood samples.

Donors were immunologically healthy infants undergoing open corrective cardiac surgery for congenital heart defects in Finland. From four of the eight donors, a small aliquot of about 0.5-1 mL peripheral blood was collected during surgery. For blood samples, genomic DNA was extracted from all available leukocytes instead of from a fixed number of cells. ACK lysis buffer was used to remove erythrocytes from blood, and the leukocytes were stored at -70 degrees C as pellets. Genomic DNA was extracted from frozen cell pellets with a QIAsymphony instrument. CDR1 and CDR2, looked up from the germline V gene, are LGHNA and YNFKEQ. From the cysteine up to the phenylalanine, the CDR3 has a length of 14 residues. CDR3 DNA only is kept here, 42 bases in frame from base 1. Cut back by 0 bases and 4 bases, the V and J ends lie 9 bases apart. TCRB and TCRAD loci were amplified from a standardized quantity of quality-controlled genomic DNA using the immunoSEQ multiplex PCR assay. The V(D)J region was spanned by amplicons of a length sufficient to cover the CDR3 and to identify V and J genes. The commercial immunoSEQ service was used to sequence amplicons on an Illumina platform. The paper's data handling went like this. Primer bias and sequencing errors were corrected as previously described, and TCRAD and TCRB were defined on the basis of the IMGT database. The repertoires were analysed using immunoSEQ Analyzer 3.0 and VDJTools for basic statistics, V/J segment usage, diversity estimates, rarefaction and pairwise overlap. To estimate diversity, the Chao1, ChaoE, Efron-Thisted, Shannon and inverse Simpson indices were applied, and diversity was also estimated on datasets down-sampled to the smallest sample. Repertoire overlap used strict matching of CDR3 nucleotide sequence, V gene and J gene, with Jaccard-based multidimensional scaling clustering. The immuneACCESS repertoire file appears here via TCRdb, limited to in-frame rearrangements. These files lack a portion of the clones; in checked studies, under half of the deficit traces to unresolved V genes, and the cause of the others is not known. V and J calls and clone size are given by that table; D and trimming were obtained from the DNA. Recorded for this sample are approximately 40,000 clones; around 94% of them occurred a single time. More than 0.1% of the sample comes from the top ten.

With regard to this clone: No cognate antigen has been identified for it. Per-base qualities were not stored, and no clone one base away is much larger.

In this chain, TRBV4-2 is recombined with TRBJ2-5; tentative D gene TRBD2, with 6 bases matching. The receptor comes from a boy under three years old with a congenital heart defect but otherwise immunologically healthy. Sequencing input: blood. In nucleotides, the sequence is TGTGCCAGCAGCCAAGATAGGAGGGTAGAGACCCAGTACTTC. Protein translation: CASSQDRRVETQYF.